This TCR beta chain was sequenced for a study of blood T cell repertoires in COVID-19. On the study more broadly: COVID-19 samples, acute and convalescent, were from the United States, Italy and Spain. Sample material is recorded as cDNA or gDNA derived from T cells, B-cell-depleted T cells, or PBMCs.

TCRdb's copy holds only in-frame clones and misses some; the assay was immunoSEQ multiplex PCR. The sample shows 200,000 to 250,000 clones, 90% of them seen only once. The junction had 3 bases not matched to a gene; V was cut back by 0 bases and J by 2 bases. The CDR3 consists of 16 residues. Germline V gives CDR1 SGDLS, CDR2 YYNGEE. This chain connects TRBV9 to TRBJ2-3; 10 positions match TRBD2. Material: PBMCs or T cells enriched from blood (not recorded which). This clonotype was sampled from a young man who had been exposed to COVID-19. CDR3 residues: CASSVGTSGHTDTQYF. As DNA, the CDR3 is TGTGCCAGCAGCGTAGGGACTAGCGGACACACAGATACGCAGTATTTT.